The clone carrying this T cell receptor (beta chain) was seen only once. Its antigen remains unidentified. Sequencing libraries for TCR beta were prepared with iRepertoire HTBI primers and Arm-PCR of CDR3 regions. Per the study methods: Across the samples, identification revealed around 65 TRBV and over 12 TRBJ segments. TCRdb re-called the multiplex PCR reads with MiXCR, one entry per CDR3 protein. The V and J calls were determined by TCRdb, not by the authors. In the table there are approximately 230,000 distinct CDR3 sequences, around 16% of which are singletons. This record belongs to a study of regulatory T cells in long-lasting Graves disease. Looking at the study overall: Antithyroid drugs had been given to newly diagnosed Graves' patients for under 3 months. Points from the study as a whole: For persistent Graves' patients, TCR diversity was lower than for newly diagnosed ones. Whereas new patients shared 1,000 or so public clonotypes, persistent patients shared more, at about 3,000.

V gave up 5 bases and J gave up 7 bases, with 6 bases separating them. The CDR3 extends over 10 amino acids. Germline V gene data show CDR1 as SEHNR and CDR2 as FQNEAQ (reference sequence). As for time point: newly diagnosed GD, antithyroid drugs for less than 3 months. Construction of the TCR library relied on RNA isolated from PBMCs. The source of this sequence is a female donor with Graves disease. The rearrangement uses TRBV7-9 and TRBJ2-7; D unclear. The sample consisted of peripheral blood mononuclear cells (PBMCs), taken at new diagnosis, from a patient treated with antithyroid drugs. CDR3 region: CASSGLEQYF. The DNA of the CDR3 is TGTGCCAGCAGCGGTCTTGAGCAGTACTTC.